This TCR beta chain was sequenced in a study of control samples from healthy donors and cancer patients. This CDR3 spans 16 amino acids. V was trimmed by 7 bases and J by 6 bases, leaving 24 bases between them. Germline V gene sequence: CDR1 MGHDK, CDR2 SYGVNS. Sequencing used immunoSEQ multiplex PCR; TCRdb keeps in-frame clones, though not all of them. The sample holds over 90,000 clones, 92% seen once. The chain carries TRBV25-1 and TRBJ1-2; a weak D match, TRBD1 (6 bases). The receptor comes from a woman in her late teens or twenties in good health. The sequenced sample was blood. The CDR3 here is CASTPGFSGGLHGYTF. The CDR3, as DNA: TGTGCCAGCACCCCGGGGTTCTCGGGGGGCCTGCATGGCTACACCTTC.